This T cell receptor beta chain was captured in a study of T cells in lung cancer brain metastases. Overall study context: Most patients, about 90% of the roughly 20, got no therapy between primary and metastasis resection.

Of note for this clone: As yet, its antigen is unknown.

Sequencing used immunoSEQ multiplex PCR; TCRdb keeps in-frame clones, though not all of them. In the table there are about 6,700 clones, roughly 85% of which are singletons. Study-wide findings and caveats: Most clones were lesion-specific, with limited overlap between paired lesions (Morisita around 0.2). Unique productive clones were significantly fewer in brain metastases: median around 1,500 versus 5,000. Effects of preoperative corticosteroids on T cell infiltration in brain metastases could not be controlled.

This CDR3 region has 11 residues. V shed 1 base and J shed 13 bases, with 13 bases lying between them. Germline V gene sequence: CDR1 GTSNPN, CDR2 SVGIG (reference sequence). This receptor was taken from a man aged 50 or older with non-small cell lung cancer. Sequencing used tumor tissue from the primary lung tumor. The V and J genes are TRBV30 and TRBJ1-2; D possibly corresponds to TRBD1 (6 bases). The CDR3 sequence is CAWSEGGTCTF. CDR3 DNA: TGTGCCTGGAGTGAGGGGGGGACGTGCACCTTC.